One T cell receptor (beta chain) is described in this entry. Trimming took 2 bases from V and 1 from J; bases not matched to a gene: 7. CDR1 MNHEY and CDR2 SVGEGT come from the germline V gene. The CDR3 covers 17 residues. Study processing details: Amplification of reference gene primers provided the estimated nucleated cell counts. Here immunoSEQ multiplex PCR was the method, and the copy in TCRdb shows in-frame clones only, minus some. The DNA gave D and trimming, while V, J and clone size come from that table. Of some 54,000 clones detected, more than 85% appear once; the ten largest clones hold 2% to 2.5%. The sample is drawn from a study of blood T cell repertoires in COVID-19. Study information: Collection of acute and convalescent COVID-19 samples took place in the United States, Italy and Spain. T cells, B-cell-depleted T cells, or PBMCs provided the cDNA or gDNA that served as material.

Sequenced: peripheral blood. The TCR sequence derives from a man aged 60-69 years with acute or convalescent COVID-19. This chain connects TRBV6-2 or TRBV6-3 to TRBJ1-1, with 10 bases identical to TRBD1. CDR3 in DNA: TGTGCCAGCAGTTACCGGGACAGGGGCGGCGGGAACACTGAAGCTTTCTTT. Translating gives CASSYRDRGGGNTEAFF.